These 24 T cell receptor beta chains came from one sample sequenced in a study of brain T cells in children with intractable seizures. The sample's time point: blood from clinic visit 5 months post-surgery; TSC patient then seizure free. The method was immunoSEQ multiplex PCR; TCRdb's version includes in-frame clones alone and lacks a portion of them. The data show about 340,000 clones, about 93% seen once. This material consisted of peripheral blood, taken around 5 months after surgery. The receptors come from a boy younger than two with tuberous sclerosis and intractable seizures.

The chain employs TRBV6-5 and TRBJ2-5; D is perhaps TRBD2 (6 bases). Germline V CDR1 and CDR2: MNHEY, SVGAGI. The CDR3 consists of 14 residues. V dropped 5 bases and J dropped 4 bases, with 14 bases sitting between them. The CDR3 DNA sequence: TGTGCCAGCAGTACCGACCACGGGGGAGAGACCCAGTACTTC. This encodes CASSTDHGGETQYF.

The rearrangement links TRBV27 to TRBJ2-7, with unresolved D. The germline gives CDR1 MNHEY, CDR2 SMNVEV (reference sequence). The CDR3 runs 12 residues. The V end was cut by 6 bases, the J end by 3 bases, with 9 bases between. CDR3 coding DNA: TGTGCCAGCAGGGGGTTCAGCTACGAGCAGTACTTC. It codes for CASRGFSYEQYF.

This clone was seen just once. V is TRBV5-4 and J is TRBJ2-3; no firm D call. The V end was cut by 3 bases, the J end by 2 bases, with 7 bases between. The germline gives CDR1 SGHNT, CDR2 YYREEE (reference sequence). This CDR3 is built from 13 residues. The DNA for the CDR3 is TGTGCCAGCAGCTCGACTCTCACAGATACGCAGTATTTT. Its translation is CASSSTLTDTQYF.

The V call is TRBV5-1, the J call TRBJ2-7; TRBD1 matches 7 bases. The CDR3 sequence is 14 residues long. CDR1 and CDR2 (germline): SGHRS, YFSETQ. After removal of 4 bases from V and 4 bases from J, the junction contained 8 bases not matched to a gene. The DNA for the CDR3 is TGCGCCAGCAGCGCCTCCGGGACAGCGTACGAGCAGTACTTC. Amino acid sequence: CASSASGTAYEQYF.

This clone was found once. The chain uses TRBV19 and TRBJ1-1, with a possible D match to TRBD1 (6 bases). This CDR3 is 13 amino acids long. Trimming removed 6 bases from V and 6 bases from J, with 14 bases in between. Germline V gene data show CDR1 as LNHDA and CDR2 as SQIVND (reference sequence). In DNA, the CDR3 is TGTGCCAGTAGCTCAGGGGTGGTCGCTGAAGCTTTCTTT. The encoded protein is CASSSGVVAEAFF.

This chain's CDR3 is CASSQDRYGYTF. For the CDR3, the DNA is TGCGCCAGCAGCCAAGATCGATATGGCTACACCTTC. The rearrangement uses TRBV4-1 and TRBJ1-2; D is unresolved. The germline V gene encodes CDR1 MGHRA and CDR2 YSYEKL. V was pared by 0 bases and J by 5 bases, with 4 bases between. The CDR3 spans 12 residues.

The chain is built from TRBV11-3 and TRBJ2-7; 10 bases match TRBD2. The germline V gene encodes CDR1 SGHNT and CDR2 YENEEA. Unmatched junction bases numbered 2, after V lost 5 bases and J lost 7 bases. This CDR3 spans 12 amino acids. The CDR3 DNA follows: TGTGCCAGCAGCCAGACTAGCGGGGAGCAGTACTTC. It encodes CASSQTSGEQYF.

The chain is built from TRBV5-1 and TRBJ1-4; unclear D gene. CDR1 and CDR2 (germline): SGHRS, YFSETQ. This CDR3 is built from 14 residues. Trimming shortened V by 7 bases and J by 8 bases, and 18 bases separated the two germline ends. The CDR3 bases are TGCGCCAGCCAAGAGAGCCTGGGTACGGAAAAACTGTTTTTT. Translating gives CASQESLGTEKLFF. The full variable domain, in which reference TRBV5-1 and TRBJ1-4 provide the parts outside the CDR3, is KAGVTQTPRYLIKTRGQQVTLSCSPISGHRSVSWYQQTPGQGLQFLFEYFSETQRNKGNFPGRFSGRQFSNSRSEMNVSTLELGDSALYLCASQESLGTEKLFFGSGTQLSVL.

The chain has TRBV4-2 and TRBJ2-7; 7 positions match TRBD1. CDR1 and CDR2 from the germline V gene are LGHNA and YNFKEQ. V dropped 4 bases and J dropped 1; count of bases not matched to a gene: 1. The CDR3 runs to 13 residues. The CDR3 DNA reads as TGTGCCAGCAGCCCGGGACAGTCCTACGAGCAGTACTTC. It encodes CASSPGQSYEQYF.

V gene TRBV19 combines with J gene TRBJ2-3; TRBD1 aligns across 9 bases. The CDR3 consists of 20 residues. Looked up from germline, CDR1 is LNHDA and CDR2 is SQIVND (reference sequence). Trimming took 0 bases from V and 0 from J; bases not matched to a gene: 13. CDR3 DNA: TGTGCCAGTAGTATAGATAGGGACAGGGCCTTTAGCGGGAGCACAGATACGCAGTATTTT. The encoded protein is CASSIDRDRAFSGSTDTQYF.

CDR3 nucleotide sequence: TGTGCCAGCAGCTACGGACGGTTGAGCTCTGGAAACACCATATATTTT. The encoded protein is CASSYGRLSSGNTIYF. The chain couples TRBV7-2 to TRBJ1-3; D not resolved. CDR1 SGHTA and CDR2 FQGNSA come from the germline V gene. Between the trimmed V and J ends, which lost 4 bases and 0 bases, there was a span of 13 bases. The CDR3 contains 16 residues. Filled out from reference TRBV7-2 and TRBJ1-3, the complete variable domain reads GAGVSQSPSNKVTEKGKDVELRCDPISGHTALYWYRQSLGQGLEFLIYFQGNSAPDKSGLPSDRFSAERTGGSVSTLTIQRTQQEDSAVYLCASSYGRLSSGNTIYFGEGSWLTVV.

The chain employs TRBV9 and TRBJ2-1; 10 bases are a match to TRBD2. This CDR3 has 15 residues. Germline V gene lookup returns CDR1 SGDLS and CDR2 YYNGEE. With V trimmed by 4 bases and J by 7 bases, 8 bases remained unmatched. The CDR3 DNA reads as TGTGCCAGCAGCCTCACTAGCGGGATGTTGAATGAGCAGTTCTTC. It codes for CASSLTSGMLNEQFF.

The genes are TRBV10-3 and TRBJ2-7; weak D call: TRBD1 (6 bases). The CDR3 contains 13 residues. V was pared by 2 bases and J by 5 bases, with 10 bases between. Germline V gene data show CDR1 as ENHRY and CDR2 as SYGVKD. CDR3 residues: CAISEKQGHEQYF. CDR3 in DNA: TGTGCCATCAGTGAGAAACAGGGCCACGAGCAGTACTTC.

The chain has TRBV24-1 and TRBJ1-2, with a weak D call TRBD1 (6 bases). The V end was cut by 5 bases, the J end by 8 bases, with 14 bases between. Germline loops: CDR1 KGHDR, CDR2 SFDVKD. This CDR3 contains 13 residues. CDR3 loop: CATSGTRGTGYTF. CDR3 coding DNA: TGTGCCACCAGTGGAACGAGGGGGACCGGCTACACCTTC.

This chain connects TRBV19 to TRBJ2-7, with D possibly matching TRBD2 (6 bases). Germline V gives CDR1 LNHDA, CDR2 SQIVND (reference sequence). The V end was cut by 3 bases, the J end by 3 bases, with 15 bases between. CDR3 length: 15 amino acids. CDR3 in DNA: TGTGCCAGTAGTATCGATGACGGGAGCAGCTACGAGCAGTACTTC. Translating it yields CASSIDDGSSYEQYF. Filled out from reference TRBV19 and TRBJ2-7, the complete variable domain reads DGGITQSPKYLFRKEGQNVTLSCEQNLNHDAMYWYRQDPGQGLRLIYYSQIVNDFQKGDIAEGYSVSREKKESFPLTVTSAQKNPTAFYLCASSIDDGSSYEQYFGPGTRLTVT.

The chain recombines TRBV30 with TRBJ1-1; D gene uncertain. Deletions cut 6 bases from V and 0 bases from J, with 14 bases between. Germline CDR1 GTSNPN, CDR2 SVGIG (reference sequence). The CDR3 spans 14 residues. The CDR3 reads CACLGLGMNTEAFF. The CDR3 DNA reads as TGTGCCTGTCTCGGTCTGGGGATGAACACTGAAGCTTTCTTT.

V gene TRBV20-1 combines with J gene TRBJ1-3; no clear D gene. The CDR3 covers 14 residues. V lost 3 bases to trimming and J lost 0 bases, with 9 bases between them. From germline, CDR1 is DFQATT and CDR2 SNEGSKA (reference sequence). The CDR3 DNA is TGCAGTGCTAGTCGGGTTCCCTCTGGAAACACCATATATTTT. Its translation is CSASRVPSGNTIYF.

The count of this clone is one. The rearrangement links TRBV28 to TRBJ1-2; 7 bases line up with TRBD1. V was clipped by 6 bases and J by 2 bases; unmatched bases: 9. The length of the CDR3 is 15 residues. CDR1 MDHEN and CDR2 SYDVKM come from the germline V gene. The CDR3 region is CASRQQGGVNYGYTF. The CDR3 nucleotides are TGTGCCAGCAGGCAGCAAGGGGGCGTAAACTATGGCTACACCTTC.

The sample holds one count of this clone. The chain couples TRBV6-6 to TRBJ1-2; a possible D gene is TRBD1 (5 bases). With 6 bases removed from V and 0 bases from J, the gap between germline ends came to 8 bases. The CDR3 length is 13 residues. Germline CDR1 MNHNY, CDR2 SVGAGI (reference sequence). CDR3 sequence reads: CASRFRANYGYTF. The DNA for the CDR3 is TGTGCCAGCAGATTCAGGGCTAACTATGGCTACACCTTC.

The gene calls are TRBV7-9 and TRBJ2-2; 7 bases line up with TRBD1. Germline trimming cut 0 bases from V and 2 bases from J; bases unmatched to any gene: 6. In germline, CDR1 is SEHNR, CDR2 FQNEAQ (reference sequence). The CDR3 runs to 17 residues. The CDR3 coding sequence is TGTGCCAGCAGCTTAGCAGAGACAGGGTTTAACACCGGGGAGCTGTTTTTT. This translates into CASSLAETGFNTGELFF.

The V and J genes are TRBV30 and TRBJ1-1, with TRBD1 as a possible D gene (5 bases). Germline loops: CDR1 GTSNPN, CDR2 SVGIG (reference sequence). The CDR3 covers 12 residues. The germline V and J ends were trimmed by 1 base and 10 bases, with 13 bases remaining between them. The CDR3 is CAWSAGPLAAFF. The CDR3 coding sequence is TGTGCCTGGAGTGCAGGGCCCTTGGCAGCTTTCTTT.

This rearrangement joins TRBV5-1 to TRBJ2-1, with TRBD2 identical over 10 bases. CDR1 is SGHRS and CDR2 is YFSETQ in the germline V gene. CDR3 length: 20 amino acids. Trimming at V came to 4 bases and at J to 2 bases, leaving 18 bases not matched to a gene. CDR3 sequence: CASSNPRAAGGHLPYNEQFF. As DNA, the CDR3 is TGCGCCAGCAGCAATCCCCGAGCAGCGGGAGGGCACCTCCCCTACAATGAGCAGTTCTTC.

J is TRBJ2-5 and V is TRBV7-3, with unresolved D. CDR1 is SGHTA, CDR2 FQGTGA, per germline. The V end lost 2 bases, the J end lost 5 bases, and 6 bases lay between the germline ends. The CDR3 covers 12 residues. The CDR3 coding sequence is TGTGCCAGCAGCTTAGGCCCCGAGACCCAGTACTTC. It encodes CASSLGPETQYF.

V and J are TRBV5-6 and TRBJ2-1; 7 bases map to TRBD2. This CDR3 contains 14 residues. CDR1 and CDR2 (germline): SGHDT, YYEEEE. The V gene end was trimmed by 2 bases and the J gene end by 10 bases; junction bases not matched to a gene: 9. In DNA, the CDR3 is TGTGCCAGCAGCTTCACAATGACTAGCCGGGAGCAGTTCTTC. It specifies CASSFTMTSREQFF.